This T cell receptor (beta chain) is drawn from a study of post-analysis software for immune sequencing data. Study results and caveats: TRBV5-6, TRBV5-1 and TRBV20-1 were among about 5 TRBV segments more frequent in patients than controls. Samples prepared in the same batch strongly co-clustered by F measure. Controls had significantly higher normalized Chao1 diversity than multiple sclerosis patients.

The germline gives CDR1 DFQATT, CDR2 SNEGSKA (reference sequence). CDR3 length: 12 residues. J was trimmed by 4 bases and V by 7 bases; bases with no gene match: 4. The TCR beta cDNA libraries contained unique molecular identifiers. A single record per CDR3 protein comes from TCRdb applying MiXCR to the PCR reads. This sample has approximately 460,000 distinct CDR3 sequences; approximately 45% occur once, and the top ten carry around 10%. Notes on this clonotype: The antigen remains undetermined.

What was sequenced was blood. This clonotype was obtained from a girl between 5 and 17 years old with multiple sclerosis. This chain uses TRBV20-1 with TRBJ2-3, with 8 bases fitting TRBD1. The CDR3 DNA follows: TGCAGTGAACTGACAGGGGCAGATACGCAGTATTTT. Protein sequence: CSELTGADTQYF.